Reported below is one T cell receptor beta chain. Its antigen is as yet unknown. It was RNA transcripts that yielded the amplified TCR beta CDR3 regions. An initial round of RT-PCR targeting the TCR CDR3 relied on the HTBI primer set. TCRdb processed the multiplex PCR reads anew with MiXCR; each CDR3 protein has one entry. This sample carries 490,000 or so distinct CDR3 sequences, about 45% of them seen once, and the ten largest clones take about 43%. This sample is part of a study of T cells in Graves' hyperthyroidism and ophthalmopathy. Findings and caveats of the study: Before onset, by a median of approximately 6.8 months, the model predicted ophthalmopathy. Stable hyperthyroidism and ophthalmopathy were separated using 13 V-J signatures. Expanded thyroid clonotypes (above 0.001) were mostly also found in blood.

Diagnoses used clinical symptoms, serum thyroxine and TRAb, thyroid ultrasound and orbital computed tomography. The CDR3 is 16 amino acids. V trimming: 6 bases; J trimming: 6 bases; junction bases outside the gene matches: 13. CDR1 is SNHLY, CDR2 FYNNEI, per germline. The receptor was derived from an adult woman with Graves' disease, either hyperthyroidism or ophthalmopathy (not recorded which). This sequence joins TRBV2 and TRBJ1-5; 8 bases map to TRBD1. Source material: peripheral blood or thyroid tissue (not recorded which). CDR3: CASRDVRTGNVQPQHF. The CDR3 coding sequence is TGTGCCAGCAGAGACGTACGGACAGGGAATGTTCAGCCCCAGCATTTT.